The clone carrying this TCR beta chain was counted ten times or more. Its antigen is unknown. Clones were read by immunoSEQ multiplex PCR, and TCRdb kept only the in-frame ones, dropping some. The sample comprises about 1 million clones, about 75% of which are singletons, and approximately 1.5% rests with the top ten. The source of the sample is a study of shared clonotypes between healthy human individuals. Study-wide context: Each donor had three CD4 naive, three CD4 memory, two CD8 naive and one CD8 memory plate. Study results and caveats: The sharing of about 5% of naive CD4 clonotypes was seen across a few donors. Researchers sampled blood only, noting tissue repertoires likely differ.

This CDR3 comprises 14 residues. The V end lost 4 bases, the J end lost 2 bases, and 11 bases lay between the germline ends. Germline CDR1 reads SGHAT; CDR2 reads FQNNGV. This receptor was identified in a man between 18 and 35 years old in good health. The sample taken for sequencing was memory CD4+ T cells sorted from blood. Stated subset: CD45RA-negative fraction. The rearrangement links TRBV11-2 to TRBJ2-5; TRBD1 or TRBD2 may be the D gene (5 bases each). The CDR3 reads CASSWRWGQETQYF. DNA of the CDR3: TGTGCCAGCAGCTGGCGCTGGGGGCAAGAGACCCAGTACTTC. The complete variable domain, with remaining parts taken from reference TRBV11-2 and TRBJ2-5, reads EAGVAQSPRYKIIEKRQSVAFWCNPISGHATLYWYQQILGQGPKLLIQFQNNGVVDDSQLPKDRFSAERLKGVDSTLKIQPAKLEDSAVYLCASSWRWGQETQYFGPGTRLLVL.